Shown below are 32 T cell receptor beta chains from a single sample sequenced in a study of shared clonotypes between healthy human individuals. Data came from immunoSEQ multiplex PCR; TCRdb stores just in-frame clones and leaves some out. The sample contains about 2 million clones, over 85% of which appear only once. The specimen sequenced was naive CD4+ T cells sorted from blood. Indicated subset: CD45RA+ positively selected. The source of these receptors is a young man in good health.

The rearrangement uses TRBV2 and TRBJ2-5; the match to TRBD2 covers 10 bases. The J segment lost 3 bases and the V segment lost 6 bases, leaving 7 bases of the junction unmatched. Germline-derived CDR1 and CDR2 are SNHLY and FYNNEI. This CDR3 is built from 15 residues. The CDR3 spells CASRAELAGKETQYF. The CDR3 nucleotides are TGTGCCAGCAGGGCCGAACTAGCGGGGAAAGAGACCCAGTACTTC.

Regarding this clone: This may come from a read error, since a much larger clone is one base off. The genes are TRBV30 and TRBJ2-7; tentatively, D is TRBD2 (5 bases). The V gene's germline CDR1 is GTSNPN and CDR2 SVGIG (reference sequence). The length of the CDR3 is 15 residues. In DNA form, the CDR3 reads TGTGCCTGTTCCCGTTGCCGGACGGACTCCTACAAGCAGTACTTC. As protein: CACSRCRTDSYKQYF.

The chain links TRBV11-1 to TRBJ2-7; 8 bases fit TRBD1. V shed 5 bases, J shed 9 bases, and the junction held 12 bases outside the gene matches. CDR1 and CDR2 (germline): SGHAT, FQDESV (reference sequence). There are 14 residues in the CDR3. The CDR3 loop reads CASSPGTGGLGQYF. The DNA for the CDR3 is TGTGCCAGCAGCCCCGGGACAGGCGGATTGGGGCAGTACTTC.

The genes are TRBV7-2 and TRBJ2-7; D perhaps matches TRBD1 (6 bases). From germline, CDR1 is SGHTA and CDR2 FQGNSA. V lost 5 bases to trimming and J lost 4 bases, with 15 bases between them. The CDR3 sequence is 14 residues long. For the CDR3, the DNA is TGTGCCAGCAGCAGCAGGGGAGAGGGTTACGAGCAGTACTTC. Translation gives CASSSRGEGYEQYF.

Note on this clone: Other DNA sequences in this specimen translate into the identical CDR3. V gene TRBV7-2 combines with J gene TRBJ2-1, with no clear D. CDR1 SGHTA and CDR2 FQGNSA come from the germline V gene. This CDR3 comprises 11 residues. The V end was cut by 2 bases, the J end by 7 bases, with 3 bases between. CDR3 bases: TGTGCCAGCAGCTTACTGAATGAGCAGTTCTTC. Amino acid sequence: CASSLLNEQFF.

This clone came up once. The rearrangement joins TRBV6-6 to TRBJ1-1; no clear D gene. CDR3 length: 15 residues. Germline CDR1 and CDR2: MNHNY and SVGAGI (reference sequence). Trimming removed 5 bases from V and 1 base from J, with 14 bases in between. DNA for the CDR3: TGTGCCAGCAGTACGATCTCCACGGGGAACACTGAAGCTTTCTTT. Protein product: CASSTISTGNTEAFF.

The DNA of the CDR3 is TGTGCCAGCAGTGAAACCCCAGGTAGCGGGGATACGCAGTATTTT. Its protein is CASSETPGSGDTQYF. The gene calls are TRBV6-1 and TRBJ2-3, with 7 bases lining up with TRBD2. V shed 2 bases, J shed 6 bases, and the junction held 8 bases outside the gene matches. Germline-derived CDR1 and CDR2 are MNHNS and SASEGT. CDR3 length equals 15 residues.

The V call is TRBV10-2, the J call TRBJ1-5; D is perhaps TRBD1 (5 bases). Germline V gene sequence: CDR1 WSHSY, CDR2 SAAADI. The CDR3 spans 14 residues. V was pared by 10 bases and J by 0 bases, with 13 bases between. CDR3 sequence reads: CATMDNYSNQPQHF. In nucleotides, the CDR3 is TGCGCCACCATGGACAACTATAGCAATCAGCCCCAGCATTTT.

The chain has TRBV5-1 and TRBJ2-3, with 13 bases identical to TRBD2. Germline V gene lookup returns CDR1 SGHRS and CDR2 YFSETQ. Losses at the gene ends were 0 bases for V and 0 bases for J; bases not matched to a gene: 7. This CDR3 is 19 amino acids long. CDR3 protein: CASSLVGTSGKWSTDTQYF. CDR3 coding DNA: TGCGCCAGCAGCTTGGTAGGGACTAGCGGGAAGTGGAGCACAGATACGCAGTATTTT.

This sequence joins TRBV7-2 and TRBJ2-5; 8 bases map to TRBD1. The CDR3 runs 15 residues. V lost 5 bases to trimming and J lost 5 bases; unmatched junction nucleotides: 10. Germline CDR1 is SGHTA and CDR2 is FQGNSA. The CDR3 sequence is CASSQTGRGRETQYF. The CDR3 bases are TGTGCCAGCAGCCAAACCGGCAGGGGGCGTGAGACCCAGTACTTC.

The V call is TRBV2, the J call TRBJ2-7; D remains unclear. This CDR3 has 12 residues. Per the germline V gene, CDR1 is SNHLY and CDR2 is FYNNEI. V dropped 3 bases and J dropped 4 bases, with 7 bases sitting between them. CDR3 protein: CASSEYPYEQYF. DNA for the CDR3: TGTGCCAGCAGTGAGTACCCATACGAGCAGTACTTC.

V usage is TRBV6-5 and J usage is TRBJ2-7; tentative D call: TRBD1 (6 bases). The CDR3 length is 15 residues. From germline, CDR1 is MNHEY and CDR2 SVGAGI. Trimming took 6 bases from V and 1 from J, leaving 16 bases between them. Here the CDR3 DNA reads TGTGCCAGCAGCAAGGACAGAACCCTATCCTACGAGCAGTACTTC. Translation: CASSKDRTLSYEQYF.

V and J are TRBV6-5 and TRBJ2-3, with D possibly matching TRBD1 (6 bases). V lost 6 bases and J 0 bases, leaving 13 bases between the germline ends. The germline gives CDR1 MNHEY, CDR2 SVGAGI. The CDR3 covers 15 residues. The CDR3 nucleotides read TGTGCCAGCAGCCCCAGGGGCTTCAGCACAGATACGCAGTATTTT. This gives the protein CASSPRGFSTDTQYF.

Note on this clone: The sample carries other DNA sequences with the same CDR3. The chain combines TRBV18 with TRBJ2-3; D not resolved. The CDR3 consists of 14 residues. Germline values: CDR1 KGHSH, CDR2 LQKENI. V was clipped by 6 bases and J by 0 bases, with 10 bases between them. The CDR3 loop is CASSPPPSTDTQYF. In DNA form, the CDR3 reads TGTGCCAGCTCCCCGCCTCCGAGCACAGATACGCAGTATTTT.

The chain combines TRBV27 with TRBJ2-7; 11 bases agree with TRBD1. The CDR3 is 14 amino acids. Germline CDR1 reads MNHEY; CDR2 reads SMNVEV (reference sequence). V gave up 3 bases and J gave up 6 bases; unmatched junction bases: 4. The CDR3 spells CASSFGQGAFEQYF. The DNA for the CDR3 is TGTGCCAGCAGTTTCGGACAGGGGGCTTTCGAGCAGTACTTC.

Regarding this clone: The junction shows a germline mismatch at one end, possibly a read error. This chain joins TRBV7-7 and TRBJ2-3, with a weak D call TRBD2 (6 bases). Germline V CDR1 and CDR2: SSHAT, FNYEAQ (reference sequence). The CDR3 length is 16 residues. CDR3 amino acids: CASSKTRTFSTDTQYF. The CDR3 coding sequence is TGTGCTAGCAGTAAGACTAGAACCTTCTCCACAGATACGCAGTATTTT.

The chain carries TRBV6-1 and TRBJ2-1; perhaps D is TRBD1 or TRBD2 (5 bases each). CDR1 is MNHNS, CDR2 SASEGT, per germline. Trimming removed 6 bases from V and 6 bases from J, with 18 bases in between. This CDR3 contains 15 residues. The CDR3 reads CASRALGTNTNEQFF. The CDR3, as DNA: TGTGCCAGCAGAGCACTCGGGACCAACACCAATGAGCAGTTCTTC.

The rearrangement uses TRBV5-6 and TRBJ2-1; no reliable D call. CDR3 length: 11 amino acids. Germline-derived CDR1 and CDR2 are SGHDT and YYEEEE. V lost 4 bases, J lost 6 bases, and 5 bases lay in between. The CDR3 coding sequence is TGTGCCAGCAGCGGTTTCAATGAGCAGTTCTTC. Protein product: CASSGFNEQFF.

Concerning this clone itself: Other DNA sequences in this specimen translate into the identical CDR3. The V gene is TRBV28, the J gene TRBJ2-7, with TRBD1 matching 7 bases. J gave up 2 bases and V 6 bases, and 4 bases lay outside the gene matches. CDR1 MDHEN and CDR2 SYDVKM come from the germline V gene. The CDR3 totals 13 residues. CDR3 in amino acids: CASSPGQPYEQYF. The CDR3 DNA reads TGTGCCAGCAGCCCGGGACAGCCCTACGAGCAGTACTTC.

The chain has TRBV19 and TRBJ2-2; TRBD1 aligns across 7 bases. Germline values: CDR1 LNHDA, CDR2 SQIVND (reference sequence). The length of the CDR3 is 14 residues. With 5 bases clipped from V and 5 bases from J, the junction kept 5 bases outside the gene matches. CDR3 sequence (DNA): TGTGCCAGTAGTGGGGACAGCCGAACCGGGGAGCTGTTTTTT. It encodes CASSGDSRTGELFF.

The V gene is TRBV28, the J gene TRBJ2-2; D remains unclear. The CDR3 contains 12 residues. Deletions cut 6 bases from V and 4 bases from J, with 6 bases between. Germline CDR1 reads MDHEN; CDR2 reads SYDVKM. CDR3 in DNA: TGTGCCAGCAGGAGCCCCACCGGGGAGCTGTTTTTT. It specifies CASRSPTGELFF.

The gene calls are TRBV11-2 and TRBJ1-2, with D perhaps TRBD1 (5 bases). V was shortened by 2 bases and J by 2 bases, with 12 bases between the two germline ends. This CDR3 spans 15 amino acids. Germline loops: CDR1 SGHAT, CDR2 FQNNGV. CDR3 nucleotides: TGTGCCAGCAGCTTATCCGGGGCGGGGAACTATGGCTACACCTTC. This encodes CASSLSGAGNYGYTF. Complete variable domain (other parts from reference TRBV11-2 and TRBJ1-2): EAGVAQSPRYKIIEKRQSVAFWCNPISGHATLYWYQQILGQGPKLLIQFQNNGVVDDSQLPKDRFSAERLKGVDSTLKIQPAKLEDSAVYLCASSLSGAGNYGYTFGSGTRLTVV.

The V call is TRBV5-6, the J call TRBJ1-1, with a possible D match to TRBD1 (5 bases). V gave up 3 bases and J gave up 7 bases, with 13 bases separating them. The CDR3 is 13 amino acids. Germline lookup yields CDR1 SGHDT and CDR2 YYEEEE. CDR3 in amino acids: CASSSGRWDEAFF. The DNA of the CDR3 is TGTGCCAGCAGCTCAGGGAGGTGGGATGAAGCTTTCTTT.

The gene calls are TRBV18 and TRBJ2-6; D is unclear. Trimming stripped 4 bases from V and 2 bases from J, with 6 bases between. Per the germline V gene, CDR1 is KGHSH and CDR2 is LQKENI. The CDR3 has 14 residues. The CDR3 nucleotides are TGTGCCAGCTCACGGGCAGCTGGGGCCAACGTCCTGACTTTC. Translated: CASSRAAGANVLTF.

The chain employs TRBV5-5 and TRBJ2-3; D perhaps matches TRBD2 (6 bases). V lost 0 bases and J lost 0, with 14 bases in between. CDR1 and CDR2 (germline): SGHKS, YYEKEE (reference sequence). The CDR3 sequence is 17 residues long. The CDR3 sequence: CASSLAKMGTSTDTQYF. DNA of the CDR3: TGTGCCAGCAGCTTGGCCAAGATGGGGACTAGCACAGATACGCAGTATTTT.

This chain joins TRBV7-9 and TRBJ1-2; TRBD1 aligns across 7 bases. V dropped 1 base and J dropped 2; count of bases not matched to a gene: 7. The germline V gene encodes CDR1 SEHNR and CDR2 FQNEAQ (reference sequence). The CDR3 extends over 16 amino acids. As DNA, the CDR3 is TGTGCCAGCAGCTTAGAGCCCGGGACAGTCAACTATGGCTACACCTTC. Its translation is CASSLEPGTVNYGYTF.

CDR3 sequence (DNA): TGCGCCAGCAGCCAGACTACTACGGTCGCCTACGAGCAGTACTTC. This sequence encodes CASSQTTTVAYEQYF. This chain links TRBV4-1 with TRBJ2-7, with D maybe TRBD2 (5 bases). Looked up from germline, CDR1 is MGHRA and CDR2 is YSYEKL. The length of the CDR3 is 15 residues. Trimming removed 3 bases from V and 2 bases from J, with 14 bases in between.

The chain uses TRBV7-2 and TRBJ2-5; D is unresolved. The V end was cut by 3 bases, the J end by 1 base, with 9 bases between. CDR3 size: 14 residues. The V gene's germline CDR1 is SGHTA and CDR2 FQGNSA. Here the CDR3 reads CASSFGSLQETQYF. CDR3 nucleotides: TGTGCCAGCAGCTTCGGCAGTCTCCAAGAGACCCAGTACTTC.

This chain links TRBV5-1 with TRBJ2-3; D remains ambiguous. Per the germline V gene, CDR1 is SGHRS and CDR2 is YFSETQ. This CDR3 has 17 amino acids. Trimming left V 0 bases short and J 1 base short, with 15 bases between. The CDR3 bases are TGCGCCAGCAGCTTGGATTCGGGTACTAAGGGCACAGATACGCAGTATTTT. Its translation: CASSLDSGTKGTDTQYF.

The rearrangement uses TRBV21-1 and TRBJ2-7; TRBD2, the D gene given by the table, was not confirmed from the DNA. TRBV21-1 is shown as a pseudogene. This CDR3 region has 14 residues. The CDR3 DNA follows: TGTGCCAGCAGTCCGGGACTTGCTAGGTACGAGCAGTACTTC. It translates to CASSPGLARYEQYF.

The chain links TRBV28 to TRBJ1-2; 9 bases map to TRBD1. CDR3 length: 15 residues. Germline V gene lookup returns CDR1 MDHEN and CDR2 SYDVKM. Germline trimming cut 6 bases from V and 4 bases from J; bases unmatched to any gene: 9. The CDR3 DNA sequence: TGTGCCAGCAGCCCAGGGACAGGGTTTATCTATGGCTACACCTTC. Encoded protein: CASSPGTGFIYGYTF.

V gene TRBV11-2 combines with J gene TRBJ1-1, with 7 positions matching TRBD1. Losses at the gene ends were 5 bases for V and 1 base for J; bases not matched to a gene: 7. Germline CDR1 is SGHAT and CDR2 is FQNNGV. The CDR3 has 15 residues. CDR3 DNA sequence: TGTGCCAGCAGCCAGGGACAGCCCAAGAACACTGAAGCTTTCTTT. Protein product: CASSQGQPKNTEAFF.